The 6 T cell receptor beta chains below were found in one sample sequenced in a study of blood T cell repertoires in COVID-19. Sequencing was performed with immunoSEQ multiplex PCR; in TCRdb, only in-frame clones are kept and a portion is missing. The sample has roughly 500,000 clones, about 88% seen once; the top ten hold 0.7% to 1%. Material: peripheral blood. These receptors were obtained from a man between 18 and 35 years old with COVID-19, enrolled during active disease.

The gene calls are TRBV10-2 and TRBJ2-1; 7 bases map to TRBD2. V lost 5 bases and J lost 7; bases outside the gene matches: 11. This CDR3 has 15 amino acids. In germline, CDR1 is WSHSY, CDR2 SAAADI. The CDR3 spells CASSSSGTNGNEQFF. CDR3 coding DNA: TGCGCCAGCAGTTCTAGCGGAACCAATGGGAATGAGCAGTTCTTC.

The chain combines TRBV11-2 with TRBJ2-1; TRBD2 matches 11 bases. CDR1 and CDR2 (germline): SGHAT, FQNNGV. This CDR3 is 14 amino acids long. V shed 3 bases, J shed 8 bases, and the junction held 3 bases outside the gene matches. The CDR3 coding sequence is TGTGCCAGCAGCTTTAGCGGGGGGGCCGATGAGCAGTTCTTC. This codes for CASSFSGGADEQFF. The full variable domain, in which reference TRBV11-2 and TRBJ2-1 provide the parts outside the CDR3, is EAGVAQSPRYKIIEKRQSVAFWCNPISGHATLYWYQQILGQGPKLLIQFQNNGVVDDSQLPKDRFSAERLKGVDSTLKIQPAKLEDSAVYLCASSFSGGADEQFFGPGTRLTVL.

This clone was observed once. The chain's CDR3 is CASSRGRGLVSYNSPLHF. The CDR3 coding sequence is TGTGCCAGCAGCCGCGGTAGGGGGCTAGTATCCTATAATTCACCCCTCCACTTT. V and J are TRBV5-4 and TRBJ1-6; 7 nucleotides line up with TRBD1. The germline V gene has CDR1 SGHNT and CDR2 YYREEE (reference sequence). This CDR3 comprises 18 residues. V shed 4 bases, J shed 1 base, and the junction held 11 bases outside the gene matches.

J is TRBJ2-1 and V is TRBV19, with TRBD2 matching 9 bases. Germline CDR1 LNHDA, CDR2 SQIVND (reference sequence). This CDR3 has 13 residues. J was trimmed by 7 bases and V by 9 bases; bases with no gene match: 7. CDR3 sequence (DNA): TGTGCCAGCGCAGCGGGAGGAAGAAATGAGCAGTTCTTC. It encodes CASAAGGRNEQFF.

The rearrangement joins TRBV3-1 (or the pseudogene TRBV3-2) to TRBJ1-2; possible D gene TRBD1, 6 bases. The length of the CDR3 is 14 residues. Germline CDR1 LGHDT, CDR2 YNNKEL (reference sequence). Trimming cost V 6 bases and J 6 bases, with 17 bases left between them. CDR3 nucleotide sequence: TGTGCCAGCAGGGCAGGGGCAGGGGAAGATGGCTACACCTTC. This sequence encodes CASRAGAGEDGYTF.

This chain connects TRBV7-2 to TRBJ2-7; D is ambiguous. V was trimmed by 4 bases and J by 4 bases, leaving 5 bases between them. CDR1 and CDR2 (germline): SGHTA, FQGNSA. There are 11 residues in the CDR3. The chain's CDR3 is CASSSYYEQYF. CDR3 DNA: TGTGCCAGCAGCTCCTATTACGAGCAGTACTTC.